A single sample is the source of the 7 T cell receptor beta chains below, sequenced in a study of control samples from healthy donors and cancer patients (dated by TCRdb to about 2020). The library was built by means of the immunoSEQ multiplex PCR assay. The clones in this table, taken by TCRdb from immuneACCESS, are in-frame only. Not every clone is retained; where verified, under half of the shortfall comes from an unresolved V gene, and the cause of the rest is unknown. This sample is represented by 130,000 to 150,000 clones; roughly 94% of them were singletons. The ten largest clones take up over 12% of the sample. The sequencing input was PBMCs. These receptor sequences come from a man aged 60-69 years with colorectal cancer.

The genes are TRBV3-1 (or the pseudogene TRBV3-2) and TRBJ2-1, with 11 positions matching TRBD2. Germline V CDR1 and CDR2: LGHDT, YNNKEL (reference sequence). V lost 0 bases, J lost 7 bases, and 14 bases stayed unmatched. This CDR3 is built from 19 residues. CDR3 protein: CASSQDRRLLAGGGNEQFF. Here the CDR3 DNA reads TGTGCCAGCAGCCAAGATCGGCGACTCCTAGCGGGGGGTGGGAATGAGCAGTTCTTC.

This chain uses TRBV5-6 with TRBJ1-2; D may be TRBD1 (6 bases). CDR1 is SGHDT and CDR2 is YYEEEE in the germline V gene. V lost 5 bases to trimming and J lost 2 bases, with 13 bases between them. The CDR3 is made up of 14 amino acids. The CDR3 sequence is CASRGDTGNYGYTF. CDR3 in DNA: TGTGCCAGCAGGGGGGACACGGGGAACTATGGCTACACCTTC.

V usage is TRBV5-1 and J usage is TRBJ2-5, with 11 bases matching TRBD1. This CDR3 is built from 15 residues. J gave up 5 bases and V 0 bases, and 3 bases lay outside the gene matches. Germline lookup yields CDR1 SGHRS and CDR2 YFSETQ. The CDR3 here is CASSLGDRGTETQYF. CDR3 bases: TGCGCCAGCAGCTTGGGGGACAGGGGGACGGAGACCCAGTACTTC. Full variable domain (remainder filled in from reference TRBV5-1 and TRBJ2-5): KAGVTQTPRYLIKTRGQQVTLSCSPISGHRSVSWYQQTPGQGLQFLFEYFSETQRNKGNFPGRFSGRQFSNSRSEMNVSTLELGDSALYLCASSLGDRGTETQYFGPGTRLLVL.

The DNA for the CDR3 is TGTGCCAGCTCATCCGGCGTCCAGCTGGGCTATGGCTACACCTTC. Its translation: CASSSGVQLGYGYTF. The chain is built from TRBV18 and TRBJ1-2; D uncertain. In germline, CDR1 is KGHSH, CDR2 LQKENI. V was pared by 5 bases and J by 4 bases, with 17 bases between. The CDR3 runs 15 residues.

V gene TRBV27 combines with J gene TRBJ1-3; 7 bases align to TRBD1. V lost 2 bases and J lost 3; bases outside the gene matches: 13. The germline V gene encodes CDR1 MNHEY and CDR2 SMNVEV (reference sequence). The CDR3 covers 18 residues. The CDR3, as DNA: TGTGCCAGCAGTTTAACCCCCCCCTCGACAGGGTATGGAAACACCATATATTTT. It translates to CASSLTPPSTGYGNTIYF.

The chain couples TRBV3-1 (or the pseudogene TRBV3-2) to TRBJ2-2, with 9 bases aligning to TRBD2. CDR1 is LGHDT, CDR2 YNNKEL, per germline (reference sequence). The V and J ends lost 0 bases and 5 bases, in that order; junction bases with no gene match: 4. The CDR3 consists of 16 residues. CDR3 protein: CASSQERSGGTGELFF. The CDR3 nucleotides read TGTGCCAGCAGCCAAGAGAGGAGCGGGGGGACCGGGGAGCTGTTTTTT.

V is TRBV24-1 and J is TRBJ2-1; TRBD1 matches at 9 bases. CDR3 length: 13 amino acids. V gave up 12 bases and J gave up 10 bases; unmatched junction bases: 12. Germline-derived CDR1 and CDR2 are KGHDR and SFDVKD. This chain's CDR3 is CAPPGTGYKEQFF. CDR3 bases: TGTGCCCCTCCCGGGACAGGGTATAAGGAGCAGTTCTTC.